The 21 T cell receptor beta chains below come from one sample, sequenced in a study of Tregs in tolerant kidney transplant recipients (dated by TCRdb to between 2018 and 2020). Sample time point, as interpreted from the label and publication: blood sample drawn before combined kidney and bone marrow transplant. Library preparation employed the immunoSEQ multiplex PCR assay. Not all clones reach the TCRdb copy of this immuneACCESS table, which keeps in-frame sequences only. Checked studies attribute under half of the gap to unresolved V genes and leave the rest unexplained. The sample table lists 55,000 to 80,000 clones, more than 95% of them with a count of one. Clones ranked in the top ten supply 0.34% of the sample. The specimen comprised Tregs from blood, sampled before the transplant. These receptors were taken from a human donor who received a combined kidney and bone marrow transplant.

The J gene is TRBJ2-5, the V gene TRBV4-2; TRBD2 agrees at 8 bases. V trimming: 3 bases; J trimming: 6 bases; junction bases outside the gene matches: 9. The germline V gene has CDR1 LGHNA and CDR2 YNFKEQ. This CDR3 has 15 amino acids. CDR3 residues: CASSHAQGLEKTQYF. As DNA, the CDR3 is TGTGCCAGCAGCCATGCTCAGGGACTAGAAAAGACCCAGTACTTC.

The genes are TRBV7-6 and TRBJ2-1, with TRBD2 identical over 13 bases. Germline CDR1 and CDR2: SGHVS and FNYEAQ. There are 17 residues in the CDR3. Germline trimming cut 0 bases from V and 5 bases from J; bases unmatched to any gene: 4. CDR3 amino acids: CASSLAGGTSGNNEQFF. The CDR3 DNA sequence: TGTGCCAGCAGCTTAGCGGGGGGGACTAGCGGGAACAATGAGCAGTTCTTC.

The CDR3 DNA sequence: TGTGCCAGCAGCCAGGGGGCCGCTAGGACAGCCCAAGAGACCCAGTACTTC. Its protein product is CASSQGAARTAQETQYF. The chain uses TRBV4-2 and TRBJ2-5; D may be TRBD1 (6 bases). The CDR3 spans 17 residues. With 3 bases removed from V and 1 base from J, the gap between germline ends came to 18 bases. Germline V gives CDR1 LGHNA, CDR2 YNFKEQ.

The chain recombines TRBV29-1 with TRBJ2-3; 12 bases are shared with TRBD2. CDR1 and CDR2 from the germline V gene are SQVTM and ANQGSEA. The V segment lost 5 bases and the J segment 5 bases; nucleotides outside the gene matches: 8. The CDR3 spans 15 residues. The CDR3 sequence is CSVSGTSGSGDTQYF. The CDR3 bases are TGCAGCGTTTCCGGGACTAGCGGGTCCGGAGATACGCAGTATTTT.

In this sample, this clone turned up once. The rearrangement links TRBV2 to TRBJ2-2; 8 nucleotides align to TRBD1. This CDR3 comprises 15 residues. The V gene's germline CDR1 is SNHLY and CDR2 FYNNEI. Unmatched junction bases numbered 5, after V lost 7 bases and J lost 1 base. CDR3 sequence (DNA): TGTGCCAGCAAAATGGGGACAGGGAACACCGGGGAGCTGTTTTTT. The encoded protein is CASKMGTGNTGELFF.

This sequence joins TRBV29-1 and TRBJ1-2; D not certain. V was cut by 6 bases and J by 1 base, with 6 bases left in between. The CDR3 runs 11 residues. Germline loops: CDR1 SQVTM, CDR2 ANQGSEA. The CDR3 region is CSVQSNYGYTF. The CDR3 DNA reads TGCAGCGTACAGAGTAACTATGGCTACACCTTC.

The gene calls are TRBV29-1 and TRBJ2-5, with 7 bases matching TRBD1. V lost 6 bases to trimming and J lost 7 bases; unmatched junction nucleotides: 11. Per the germline V gene, CDR1 is SQVTM and CDR2 is ANQGSEA. CDR3 length: 13 amino acids. CDR3 in amino acids: CSVVSDRLGTQYF. CDR3 DNA sequence: TGCAGCGTGGTATCGGACAGGCTGGGGACCCAGTACTTC.

This chain uses TRBV5-1 with TRBJ2-3; TRBD1 aligns across 10 bases. V lost 4 bases to trimming and J lost 2 bases; unmatched junction nucleotides: 4. Germline V gives CDR1 SGHRS, CDR2 YFSETQ. CDR3 length: 15 residues. The DNA for the CDR3 is TGCGCCAGCAGCACGGGACAGGGGTACACAGATACGCAGTATTTT. Its protein is CASSTGQGYTDTQYF. Complete variable domain (other parts from reference TRBV5-1 and TRBJ2-3): KAGVTQTPRYLIKTRGQQVTLSCSPISGHRSVSWYQQTPGQGLQFLFEYFSETQRNKGNFPGRFSGRQFSNSRSEMNVSTLELGDSALYLCASSTGQGYTDTQYFGPGTRLTVL.

This chain joins TRBV2 and TRBJ2-2; TRBD2 matches 13 bases. The CDR3 has 16 residues. V trimming: 10 bases; J trimming: 5 bases; junction bases outside the gene matches: 10. CDR1 and CDR2 (germline): SNHLY, FYNNEI. Written as DNA, the CDR3 is TGTGCCACAGGGGTACTAGCGGGGGGGCCGACCGGGGAGCTGTTTTTT. Translation: CATGVLAGGPTGELFF.

The gene calls are TRBV12-5 and TRBJ2-5; maybe TRBD2 (5 bases). The end of the DNA fits TRBJ2-7 better, so the J call may be wrong. CDR3 length: 14 amino acids. CDR1 and CDR2 (germline): LGHNT, FRNRAP. In DNA form, the CDR3 reads TGTGCTAGTGGGAACCGGGGTCTTGGAGGCGAGCAGTACTTC. Amino acids: CASGNRGLGGEQYF.

V and J are TRBV27 and TRBJ2-6; no firm D call. V lost 5 bases and J 1 base, leaving 6 bases between the germline ends. Germline-derived CDR1 and CDR2 are MNHEY and SMNVEV (reference sequence). The CDR3 is 14 amino acids. This CDR3 is CASSKLSGANVLTF. DNA for the CDR3: TGTGCCAGCAGTAAACTTTCTGGGGCCAACGTCCTGACTTTC.

This chain joins TRBV12-5 and TRBJ2-3, with a tentative D call TRBD2 (6 bases). This CDR3 region has 16 residues. The germline V gene has CDR1 LGHNT and CDR2 FRNRAP. V was clipped by 1 base and J by 1 base, with 12 bases between them. The CDR3 DNA is TGTGCTAGTGGTTTGGGAGTGGCTAGCGGCACAGATACGCAGTATTTT. Translated: CASGLGVASGTDTQYF.

This chain joins TRBV5-1 and TRBJ2-2, with D possibly being TRBD1 (6 bases). This CDR3 has 16 residues. Germline values: CDR1 SGHRS, CDR2 YFSETQ. V was clipped by 4 bases and J by 5 bases, with 18 bases between them. CDR3 sequence (DNA): TGCGCCAGCAGCCCCTCGACAGGAGTGGGGACCGGGGAGCTGTTTTTT. Translating it yields CASSPSTGVGTGELFF. The variable domain in full, with the rest retrieved from reference TRBV5-1 and TRBJ2-2, is KAGVTQTPRYLIKTRGQQVTLSCSPISGHRSVSWYQQTPGQGLQFLFEYFSETQRNKGNFPGRFSGRQFSNSRSEMNVSTLELGDSALYLCASSPSTGVGTGELFFGEGSRLTVL.

V gene TRBV30 combines with J gene TRBJ1-2; no reliable D call. Germline V CDR1 and CDR2: GTSNPN, SVGIG (reference sequence). Between the trimmed V and J ends, which lost 2 bases and 0 bases, there was a span of 10 bases. The CDR3 is 14 amino acids. The CDR3 region is CAWSPLDTNYGYTF. CDR3 nucleotides: TGTGCCTGGAGTCCCCTCGACACTAACTATGGCTACACCTTC.

The chain recombines TRBV28 with TRBJ1-1; 8 bases line up with TRBD1. The germline V gene has CDR1 MDHEN and CDR2 SYDVKM. Trimming cost V 3 bases and J 5 bases; bases outside gene matches: 14. The CDR3 loop spans 17 amino acids. DNA of the CDR3: TGTGCCAGCAGTTTTTTTGACAGGGGCCCCCTCGATACTGAAGCTTTCTTT. This codes for CASSFFDRGPLDTEAFF.

The V gene is TRBV2, the J gene TRBJ2-7; TRBD1 is a possible D gene (6 bases). The V gene lost 7 bases and the J gene lost 1 base, with 14 bases spanning the gap. This CDR3 contains 14 residues. Looked up from germline, CDR1 is SNHLY and CDR2 is FYNNEI. CDR3: CASIVGRGSYEQYF. CDR3 in DNA: TGTGCCAGCATCGTCGGCAGGGGTTCCTACGAGCAGTACTTC. Using reference TRBV2 and TRBJ2-7 for the parts outside the CDR3, the full variable domain is EPEVTQTPSHQVTQMGQEVILRCVPISNHLYFYWYRQILGQKVEFLVSFYNNEISEKSEIFDDQFSVERPDGSNFTLKIRSTKLEDSAMYFCASIVGRGSYEQYFGPGTRLTVT.

The chain carries TRBV18 and TRBJ1-2; 7 positions match TRBD1. The length of the CDR3 is 13 residues. V shed 5 bases and J 4 bases; nucleotides not matched to a gene: 4. CDR1 and CDR2 (germline): KGHSH, LQKENI. The CDR3 reads CASSTTGVYGYTF. The CDR3 bases are TGTGCCAGCTCAACTACAGGGGTCTATGGCTACACCTTC.

V gene TRBV11-1 combines with J gene TRBJ2-2; 7 bases fit TRBD2. The V gene end was trimmed by 2 bases and the J gene end by 4 bases; junction bases not matched to a gene: 4. This CDR3 contains 15 residues. CDR1 is SGHAT and CDR2 is FQDESV in the germline V gene (reference sequence). Here the CDR3 reads CASSLSGASTGELFF. Here the CDR3 DNA reads TGTGCCAGCAGCTTAAGCGGGGCGAGCACCGGGGAGCTGTTTTTT.

This clone was seen a single time. V and J are TRBV19 and TRBJ2-1; D remains unclear. Germline CDR1 LNHDA, CDR2 SQIVND (reference sequence). Between the trimmed V and J ends, which lost 6 bases and 0 bases, there was a span of 6 bases. The CDR3 is made up of 13 amino acids. The chain's CDR3 is CASRASSYNEQFF. The CDR3 coding sequence is TGTGCCAGTAGGGCAAGCTCCTACAATGAGCAGTTCTTC.

The chain has TRBV12-5 and TRBJ1-1, with D hard to call. The CDR3 loop spans 14 amino acids. Trimming took off 6 bases at V and 1 base at J, with 12 bases between the two ends. From germline, CDR1 is LGHNT and CDR2 FRNRAP. CDR3: CASGAGSTNTEAFF. The CDR3 DNA reads as TGTGCTAGTGGGGCCGGGTCAACGAACACTGAAGCTTTCTTT.

The chain joins TRBV9 to TRBJ2-3; a weak D match, TRBD1 (6 bases). With 0 bases removed from V and 2 bases from J, the gap between germline ends came to 13 bases. CDR3 length: 16 residues. Germline V gene data show CDR1 as SGDLS and CDR2 as YYNGEE. For the CDR3, the DNA is TGTGCCAGCAGCGTAGGGCGACAGGCATACACAGATACGCAGTATTTT. Its translation is CASSVGRQAYTDTQYF.